The entry that follows covers one TCR beta chain sequence. The antigen remains undetermined. TCRdb re-called the multiplex PCR reads through MiXCR, storing one row per CDR3 protein. The profile shows about 63,000 distinct CDR3 sequences, less than 75% of them singletons. The CDR3 sequence is 12 residues long. Trimming pared 3 bases from V and 0 bases from J, leaving 2 bases between. Germline V gives CDR1 DFQATT, CDR2 SNEGSKA (reference sequence). These data come from a study of breast tumors, draining lymph nodes, adjacent tissues. Overall study findings and caveats: Tumor T cell lymph node origin was a supported hypothesis, not proven.

The clonotype was recovered from a female donor with breast cancer. Some clones in this sample may be carry-over from other donors' samples. The J gene is TRBJ1-4, the V gene TRBV20-1; D is uncertain. Sequencing input: breast tumor tissue. The CDR3 is CSARPTNEKLFF. DNA of the CDR3: TGCAGTGCTAGGCCAACTAATGAAAAACTGTTTTTT.